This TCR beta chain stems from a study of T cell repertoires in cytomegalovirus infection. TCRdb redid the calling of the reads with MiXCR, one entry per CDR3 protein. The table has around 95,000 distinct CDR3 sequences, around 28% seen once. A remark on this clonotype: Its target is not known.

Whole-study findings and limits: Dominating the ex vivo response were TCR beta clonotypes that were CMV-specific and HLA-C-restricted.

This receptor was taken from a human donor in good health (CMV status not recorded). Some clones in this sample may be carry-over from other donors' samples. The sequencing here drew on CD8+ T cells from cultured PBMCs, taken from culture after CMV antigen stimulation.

In nucleotides, the CDR3 is TGTGCCAGTAGTCGGGGACAGGTGGGGTTTAATCAGCCCCAGCATTTT. This codes for CASSRGQVGFNQPQHF. The rearrangement links TRBV19 to TRBJ1-5; TRBD1 matches 8 bases. Germline CDR1 reads LNHDA; CDR2 reads SQIVND (reference sequence). J lost 4 bases, V lost 5 bases, and 10 bases had no gene match. The CDR3 has 16 residues.